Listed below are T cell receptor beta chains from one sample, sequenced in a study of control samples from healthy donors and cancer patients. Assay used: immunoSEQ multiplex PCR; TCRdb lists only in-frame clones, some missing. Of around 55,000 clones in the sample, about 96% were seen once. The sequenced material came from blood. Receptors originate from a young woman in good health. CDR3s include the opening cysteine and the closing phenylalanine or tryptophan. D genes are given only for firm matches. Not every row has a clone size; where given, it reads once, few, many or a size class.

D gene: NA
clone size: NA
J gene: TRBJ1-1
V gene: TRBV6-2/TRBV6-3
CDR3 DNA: TGTGCCAGCAGTTACGGCGCCGGGAACACTGAAGCTTTCTTT
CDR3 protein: CASSYGAGNTEAFF

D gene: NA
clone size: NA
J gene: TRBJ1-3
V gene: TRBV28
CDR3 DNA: TGTGCCAGCAGTTTATTTGGGACGTCTGCTGGAAACACCATATATTTT
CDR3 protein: CASSLFGTSAGNTIYF

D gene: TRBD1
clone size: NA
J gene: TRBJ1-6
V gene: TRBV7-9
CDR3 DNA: TGTGCCAGCAGCTCGGGACAGGGGGGGTATTCACCCCTCCACTTT
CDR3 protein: CASSSGQGGYSPLHF

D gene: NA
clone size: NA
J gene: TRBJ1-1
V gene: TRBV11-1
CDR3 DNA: TGTGCCAGCAGCTGGGGGAACACTGAAGCTTTCTTT
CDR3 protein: CASSWGNTEAFF

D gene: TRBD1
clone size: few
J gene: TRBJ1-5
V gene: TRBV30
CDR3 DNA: TGTGCCTGGGACACAGGGGGACGCAATCAGCCCCAGCATTTT
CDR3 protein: CAWDTGGRNQPQHF

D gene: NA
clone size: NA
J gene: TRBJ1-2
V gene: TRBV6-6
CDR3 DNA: TGTGCCAGCAGTCCCGGTCTTTCTTATGGCTACACCTTC
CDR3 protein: CASSPGLSYGYTF

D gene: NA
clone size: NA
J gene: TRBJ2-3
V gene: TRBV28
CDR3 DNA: TGTGCCAGCAGCCCCGCTCAGGGGAGGAAGCCAGATACGCAGTATTTT
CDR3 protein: CASSPAQGRKPDTQYF

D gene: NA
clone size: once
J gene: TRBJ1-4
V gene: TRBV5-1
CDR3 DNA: TGCGCCAGCAGCATGGGTGAAAAACTGTTTTTT
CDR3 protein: CASSMGEKLFF

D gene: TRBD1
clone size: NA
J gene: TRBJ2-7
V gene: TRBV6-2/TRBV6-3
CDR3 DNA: TGTGCCAGCAGTGCCGCGGGACAGGGGGTTGGGGAGCAGTACTTC
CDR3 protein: CASSAAGQGVGEQYF

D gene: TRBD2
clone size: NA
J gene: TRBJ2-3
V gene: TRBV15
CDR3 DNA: TGTGCCACCAGCTTCAGCGGGGGGGCGAGAGATACGCAGTATTTT
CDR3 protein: CATSFSGGARDTQYF

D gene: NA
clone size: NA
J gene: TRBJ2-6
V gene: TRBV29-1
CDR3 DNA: TGCAGCGTGGGGGGGACAGCCTCGAGCTCTGGGGCCAACGTCCTGACTTTC
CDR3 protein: CSVGGTASSSGANVLTF

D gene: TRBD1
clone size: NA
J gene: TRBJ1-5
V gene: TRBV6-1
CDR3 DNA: TGTGCCAGCAGTGCCCCGGGACAGGGATGGGTGGGCAATCAGCCCCAGCATTTT
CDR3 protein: CASSAPGQGWVGNQPQHF

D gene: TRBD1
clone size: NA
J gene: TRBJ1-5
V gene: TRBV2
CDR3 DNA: TGTGCCACTACGGGACAGGGCGGCAATCAGCCCCAGCATTTT
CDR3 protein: CATTGQGGNQPQHF

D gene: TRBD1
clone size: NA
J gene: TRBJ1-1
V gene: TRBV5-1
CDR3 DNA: TGCGCCAGCAGCTTGTGGACAGGGAGCCGCCCGACTGAAGCTTTCTTT
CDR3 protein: CASSLWTGSRPTEAFF

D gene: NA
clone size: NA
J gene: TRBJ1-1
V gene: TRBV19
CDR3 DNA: TGTGCCAGTAGTATGGGCACTGAAGCTTTCTTT
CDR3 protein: CASSMGTEAFF

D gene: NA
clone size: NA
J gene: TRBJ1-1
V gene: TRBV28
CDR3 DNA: TGTGCCAGCTCGGGGACTCTGAACACTGAAGCTTTCTTT
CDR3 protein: CASSGTLNTEAFF

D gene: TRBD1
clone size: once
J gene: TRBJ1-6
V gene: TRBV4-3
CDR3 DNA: TGCGCCAGCAGCCAAGTGGACAGGGGATATTCACCCCTCCACTTT
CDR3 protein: CASSQVDRGYSPLHF

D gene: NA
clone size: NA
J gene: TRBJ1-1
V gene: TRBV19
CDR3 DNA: TGTGCCAGTAGTTCTTCGACCAGGGGGAACACTGAAGCTTTCTTT
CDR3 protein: CASSSSTRGNTEAFF

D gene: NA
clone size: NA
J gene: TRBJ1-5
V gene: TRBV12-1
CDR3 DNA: TGTGCCAGCAGCTCACCCTTTATCAGGGGACAACTGAAGCCCCAGCATTTT
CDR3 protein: CASSSPFIRGQLKPQHF

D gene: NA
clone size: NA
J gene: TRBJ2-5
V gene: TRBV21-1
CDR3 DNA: TGTGCCAGCAGCAACCTGACCGGGACTAGCGGGGGGGCGCGCGGAGAAGAGACCCAGTACTTC
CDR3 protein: CASSNLTGTSGGARGEETQYF

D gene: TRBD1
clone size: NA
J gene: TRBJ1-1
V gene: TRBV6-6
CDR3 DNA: TGTGCCAGCAGTAAGGTCTCACAGGGGAGGGACACTGAAGCTTTCTTT
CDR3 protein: CASSKVSQGRDTEAFF

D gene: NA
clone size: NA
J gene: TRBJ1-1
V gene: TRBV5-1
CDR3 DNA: TGCGCCAGCAGCTGGACAGCTCAGAACACTGAAGCTTTCTTT
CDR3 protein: CASSWTAQNTEAFF

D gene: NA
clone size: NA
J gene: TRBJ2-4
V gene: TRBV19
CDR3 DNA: TGTGCCAGTAGTATCGGCACCACGAACTTGGCCAAAAACATTCAGTACTTC
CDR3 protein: CASSIGTTNLAKNIQYF

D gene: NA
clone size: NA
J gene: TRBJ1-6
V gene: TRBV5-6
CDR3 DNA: TGTGCCAGCAGCTTGGGACCCAATTCACCCCTCCACTTT
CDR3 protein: CASSLGPNSPLHF

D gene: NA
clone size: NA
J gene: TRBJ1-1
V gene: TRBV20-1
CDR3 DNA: TGCAGTGCTAGCTACACTGAAGCTTTCTTT
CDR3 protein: CSASYTEAFF

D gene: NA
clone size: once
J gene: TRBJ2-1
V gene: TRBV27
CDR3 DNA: TGTGCCAGCAGTGCATACGGGACAAACAATGAGCAGTTCTTC
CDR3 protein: CASSAYGTNNEQFF